This T cell receptor beta chain comes out of a study of spatial heterogeneity in lung cancer. Study-wide results and caveats: Tracking of tumor mutation counts was seen in expanded intratumoral alpha and beta TCR counts.

CDR1 DFQATT and CDR2 SNEGSKA come from the germline V gene (reference sequence). The CDR3 contains 14 residues. V lost 1 base, J lost 7 bases, and 14 bases lay in between. TCRdb recomputed calls from the 5' RACE reads with MiXCR, one row per CDR3 protein. The data show about 15,000 distinct CDR3 sequences, with roughly 7.3% seen just once and about 8.9% held by the top ten. This clonotype was recorded at least ten times. The target antigen is unknown. Indicated time point: sample taken at primary tumor resection. The sample in question was lung tumor tissue, obtained at surgery. The sequence was collected from a male donor with early-stage non-small cell lung cancer. V usage is TRBV20-1 and J usage is TRBJ2-1, with a possible D match to TRBD2 (6 bases). This CDR3 reads CSARGVGAGNEQFF. The CDR3 nucleotides read TGCAGTGCTAGAGGGGTAGGGGCGGGGAATGAGCAGTTCTTC.